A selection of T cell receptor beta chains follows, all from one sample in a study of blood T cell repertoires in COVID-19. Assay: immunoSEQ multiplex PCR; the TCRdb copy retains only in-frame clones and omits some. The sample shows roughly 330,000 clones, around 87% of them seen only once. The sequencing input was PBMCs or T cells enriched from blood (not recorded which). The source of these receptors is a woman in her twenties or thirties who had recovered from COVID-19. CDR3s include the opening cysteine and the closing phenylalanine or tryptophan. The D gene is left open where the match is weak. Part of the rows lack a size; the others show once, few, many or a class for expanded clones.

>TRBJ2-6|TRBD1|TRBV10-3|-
TGTGCCACCGGGACAGGAACTAGCTCTGGGGCCAACGTCCTGACTTTC
CATGTGTSSGANVLTF
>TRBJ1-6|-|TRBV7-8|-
TGTGCCAGCAGCTGGGGGGGCCCTGGTAATTCACCCCTCCACTTT
CASSWGGPGNSPLHF
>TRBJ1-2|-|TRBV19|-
TGTGCCAGCAGGGACTTCTTCGGCTACACCTTC
CASRDFFGYTF
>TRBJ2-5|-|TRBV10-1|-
TGCGCCAGCAGTGATACAGGGAGCCAAGAGACCCAGTACTTC
CASSDTGSQETQYF
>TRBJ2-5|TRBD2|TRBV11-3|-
TGTGCCAGCAGCTTAGGTCGGGGGGAAGAGACCCAGTACTTC
CASSLGRGEETQYF
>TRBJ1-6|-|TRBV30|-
TGTGCCTGGAACCAGGCTCCGGCCAATTCACCCCTCCACTTT
CAWNQAPANSPLHF
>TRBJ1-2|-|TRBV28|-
TGTGCCAGCAGTTTACGGGGAAACCATGGCTACACCTTC
CASSLRGNHGYTF
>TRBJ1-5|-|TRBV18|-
TGTGCCAGCTCACCACAAAGGGGCGGGGATCAGCCCCAGCATTTT
CASSPQRGGDQPQHF
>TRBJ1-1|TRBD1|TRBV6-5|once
TGTGCCAGCAGCGACAGGGAGAACACTGAAGCTTTCTTT
CASSDRENTEAFF
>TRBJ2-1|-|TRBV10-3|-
TGTGCCATCAGTGACAGGGTGTCCTTCAATGAGCAGTTCTTC
CAISDRVSFNEQFF
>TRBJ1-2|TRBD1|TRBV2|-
TGTGCCAGCAGTGAAAACAGGGGGCTGGGAGGCTACACCTTC
CASSENRGLGGYTF
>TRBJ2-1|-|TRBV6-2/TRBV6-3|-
TGTGCCAGTAGTTACTCTGGCGGGGGCGCGGGTAATGAGCAGTTCTTC
CASSYSGGGAGNEQFF
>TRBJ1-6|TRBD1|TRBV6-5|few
TGTGCCAGCAGTACCGGACAGGGTTATAATTCACCCCTCCACTTT
CASSTGQGYNSPLHF
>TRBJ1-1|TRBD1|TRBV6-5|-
TGTGCCAGTCCCGGGACAGCTACTGAAGCTTTCTTT
CASPGTATEAFF
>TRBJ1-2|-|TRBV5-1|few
TGCGCCAGCAGCCGCGGGGACTTGGATGGCTACACCTTC
CASSRGDLDGYTF
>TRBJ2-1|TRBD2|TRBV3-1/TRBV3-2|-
TGTGCCAGCAGCCAACGTGTTCCTATAGCGGGGGGGAGCTCCTACAATGAGCAGTTCTTC
CASSQRVPIAGGSSYNEQFF
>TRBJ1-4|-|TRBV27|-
TGTGCCAGCAGTTTTCGCAGGATCCGCACTAATGAAAAACTGTTTTTT
CASSFRRIRTNEKLFF
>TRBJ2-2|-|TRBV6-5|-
TGTGCCAGCATCCGGGGTTGGGACACCGGGGAGCTGTTTTTT
CASIRGWDTGELFF
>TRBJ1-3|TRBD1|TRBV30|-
TGTGCCTGGAGTGTACCCGGGACAGCTGGAAACACCATATATTTT
CAWSVPGTAGNTIYF
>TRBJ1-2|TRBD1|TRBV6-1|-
TGTGCCAGCAGTGAACCCGGACAGGGAGATGGCTACACCTTC
CASSEPGQGDGYTF
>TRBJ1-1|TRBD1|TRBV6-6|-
TGTGCCAGCAGTAACAGGGGGCTTAGCACTGAAGCTTTCTTT
CASSNRGLSTEAFF
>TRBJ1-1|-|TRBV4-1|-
TGCGCCAGCAGCCCCCCAGGTCCTGAAGCTTTCTTT
CASSPPGPEAFF
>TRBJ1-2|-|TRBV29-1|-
TGCAGCGGAGTACAGACTAACTATGGCTACACCTTC
CSGVQTNYGYTF
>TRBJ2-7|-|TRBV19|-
TGTGCCAGTAGTATAAGATCTCCAACGCCGAGGGGGGGTTTATCCTACGAGCAGTACTTC
CASSIRSPTPRGGLSYEQYF
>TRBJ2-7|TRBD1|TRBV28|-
TGTGCCAGCAGTTTGGGACAGACCTACGAGCAGTACTTC
CASSLGQTYEQYF
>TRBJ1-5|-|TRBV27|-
TGTGCCAGCAGTTTATCGATTACCCAGGGAAATCAGCCCCAGCATTTT
CASSLSITQGNQPQHF
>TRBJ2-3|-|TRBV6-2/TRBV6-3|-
TGTGCCAGCAGTGCGGGGGATACGCAGTATTTT
CASSAGDTQYF
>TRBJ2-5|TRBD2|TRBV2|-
TGTGCCAGCAGTGAAGGGGTAGCGGGGCCTCAAGAGACCCAGTACTTC
CASSEGVAGPQETQYF
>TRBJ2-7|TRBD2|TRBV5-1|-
TGCGCCAGCTGCCCGGGGGGGGGCCCCTACGAGCAGTACTTC
CASCPGGGPYEQYF
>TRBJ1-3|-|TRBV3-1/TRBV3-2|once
TGTGCCAGCAGCCACCAGGGGAGGGCAGGAAACACCATATATTTT
CASSHQGRAGNTIYF
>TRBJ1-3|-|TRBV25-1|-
TGTGCCAGCGGGGGGGGGCAGAGAAACACCATATATTTT
CASGGGQRNTIYF
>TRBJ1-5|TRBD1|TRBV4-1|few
TGCGCCAGCAGCGTCCGGGACAGGGGAAATCAGCCCCAGCATTTT
CASSVRDRGNQPQHF
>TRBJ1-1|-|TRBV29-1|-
TGCAGCGTTACACGCCAGGGGAAGAACACTGAAGCTTTCTTT
CSVTRQGKNTEAFF
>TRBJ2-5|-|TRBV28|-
TGTGCCAGCAGTTTAGCTAGAGGGGGTCTAGAGACCCAGTACTTC
CASSLARGGLETQYF
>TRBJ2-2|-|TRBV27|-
TGTGCCAGCAGTTTAGTGCAGGGGGGCACCGGGGAGCTGTTTTTT
CASSLVQGGTGELFF
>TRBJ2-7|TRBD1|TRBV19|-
TGTGCCAGTAGTGTCCGACAGGGCGCATACGAGCAGTACTTC
CASSVRQGAYEQYF
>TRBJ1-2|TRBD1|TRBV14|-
TGTGCCAGCAGCCAAGGGACAGGGGACTACTATGGCTACACCTTC
CASSQGTGDYYGYTF
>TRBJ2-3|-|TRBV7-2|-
TGTGCCAGCAGCTTAGTGTGGAGGGGAGGTGATACGCAGTATTTT
CASSLVWRGGDTQYF
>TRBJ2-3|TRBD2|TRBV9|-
TGTGCCAGCAGCGTAGGTTGGGACTACCTCACAGATACGCAGTATTTT
CASSVGWDYLTDTQYF
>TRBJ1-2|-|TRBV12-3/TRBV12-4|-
TGTGCCAGCAGTTTCGCGGCTGGTCCAGGCTACACCTTC
CASSFAAGPGYTF
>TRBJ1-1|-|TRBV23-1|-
TGCGCCAGCAGTCAGCTCCCGGACAGTGAAGCTTTCTTT
CASSQLPDSEAFF
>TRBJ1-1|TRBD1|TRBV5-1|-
TGCGCCAGCAGCCGCGACAGGGCGAACACTGAAGCTTTCTTT
CASSRDRANTEAFF
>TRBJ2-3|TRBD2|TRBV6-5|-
TGTGCCAGCAGTTACTCGGACGGGGGGGCGGATACGCAGTATTTT
CASSYSDGGADTQYF
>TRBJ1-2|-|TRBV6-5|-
TGTGCCAGCAGTTACGGCAGGGACTATGGCTACACCTTC
CASSYGRDYGYTF
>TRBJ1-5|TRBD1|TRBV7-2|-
TGTGCCAGCAGCCTGAGGACAGGGGTGTTGCAGCCCCAGCATTTT
CASSLRTGVLQPQHF
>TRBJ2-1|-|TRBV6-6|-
TGTGCCAGCAGTTACGCCCCGGACAGGCGGGGGGATGAGCAGTTCTTC
CASSYAPDRRGDEQFF
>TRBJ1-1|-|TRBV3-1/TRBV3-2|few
TGTGCCAGCAGCCAAGTCGCTACAGCGAACACTGAAGCTTTCTTT
CASSQVATANTEAFF
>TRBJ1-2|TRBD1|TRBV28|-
TGTGCCAGCAGGATAGACAGGGACTATGGCTACACCTTC
CASRIDRDYGYTF
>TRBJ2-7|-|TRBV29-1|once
TGCAGCGTCAACGGAATGGAGGACGGTCCCTACGAGCAGTACTTC
CSVNGMEDGPYEQYF